This TCR beta chain appears in the sequencing data of a study of blood T cell repertoires in COVID-19. Study-wide context: Spain, Italy and the United States supplied samples that represented acute and convalescent COVID-19. The analysed material was cDNA or gDNA that came from T cells, B-cell-depleted T cells, or PBMCs.

The junction had 16 bases not matched to a gene; V was cut back by 5 bases and J by 5 bases. Germline CDR1 MNHEY, CDR2 SMNVEV (reference sequence). The CDR3 is 19 residues long. Authors' processing steps: Scientists estimated how many nucleated cells there were by amplifying reference gene primers. Repertoires were generated with immunoSEQ multiplex PCR, while TCRdb's copy carries only in-frame clones and drops some. V and J calls and clone size are as listed in that table; D and trimming were resolved from the DNA. Of approximately 240,000 clones in the sample, approximately 82% are singletons; the top ten hold 4.5% to 6%.

The sequence was obtained from an elderly woman with active or convalescent COVID-19. The rearrangement links TRBV27 to TRBJ2-1; 12 nucleotides line up with TRBD2. The sample taken for sequencing was peripheral blood. CDR3 bases: TGTGCCAGCAGTAACCTATTAGAGCCCGGGACTAGCGGGCACAATGAGCAGTTCTTC. Protein: CASSNLLEPGTSGHNEQFF.